Presented here are 4 T cell receptor beta chains from one specimen sequenced in a study of monozygotic twins with inflammatory bowel disease (dated by TCRdb to about 2019). Library construction relied on 5' RACE. The sequencing machine was an Illumina HiSeq 2500. Once TCRdb had reprocessed the reads, it stored one entry per CDR3 protein sequence and supplied no DNA. This sample's listing comprises approximately 200,000 distinct CDR3 sequences. The top ten constitute 1.5% to 2% of the sample. The sequenced material came from blood. The receptors here all came from a human donor with ulcerative colitis or Crohn's disease, or a healthy co-twin of an affected twin (not recorded which).

The chain recombines TRBV24-1 with TRBJ2-1; TCRdb calls TRBD1, which cannot be checked without DNA. CDR1 and CDR2 (germline): KGHDR, SFDVKD. The CDR3 contains 15 residues. The CDR3 region is CATSDFETGDNEQFF.

The CDR3 is CASSEPTAGRGETQYF. The rearrangement joins TRBV7-6 to TRBJ2-5; TCRdb indicates TRBD2, and absent DNA this call remains unverified. Germline V CDR1 and CDR2: SGHVS, FNYEAQ. The CDR3 length is 16 residues. Based on the CDR3 plus reference TRBV7-6 and TRBJ2-5, the full variable domain is GAGVSQSPRYKVTKRGQDVALRCDPISGHVSLYWYRQALGQGPEFLTYFNYEAQQDKSGLPNDRFSAERPEGSISTLTIQRTEQRDSAMYRCASSEPTAGRGETQYFGPGTRLLVL.

This chain joins TRBV27 and TRBJ2-7; the TCRdb D gene call, TRBD2, has no DNA to confirm it. Germline CDR1 reads MNHEY; CDR2 reads SMNVEV (reference sequence). There are 15 residues in the CDR3. The CDR3 reads CASSSRLAGIHEQYF.

V and J are TRBV5-5 and TRBJ2-3; TCRdb selects TRBD1, and the lack of DNA leaves this call unchecked. There are 17 residues in the CDR3. The germline gives CDR1 SGHKS, CDR2 YYEKEE (reference sequence). The CDR3 protein is CASSFLWQGLPKQSQYF.